The text below deals with one T cell receptor beta chain. The data were taken from a study of shared clonotypes between healthy human individuals. In the sorted-subset replicate PCRs, around 220 ng DNA, tens of thousands of T cell genomes, was used. Sequencing was performed with immunoSEQ multiplex PCR; in TCRdb, only in-frame clones are kept and a portion is missing. The sample contains around 940,000 clones, around 80% of which appear only once. Germline V CDR1 and CDR2: SGHTA, FQGNSA. The CDR3 is 13 amino acids. Trimming stripped 1 base from V and 8 bases from J, with 8 bases between. Adult Caucasians living in Nashville, Tennessee made up all of the donors.

The sequenced material came from memory CD4+ T cells sorted from blood. The subset was: CD45RA-negative fraction. This receptor was obtained from a young man in good health. The chain uses TRBV7-2 and TRBJ1-4; D unresolved. The CDR3 protein is CASSLVGGEKLFF. In DNA form, the CDR3 reads TGTGCCAGCAGCTTAGTCGGAGGAGAAAAACTGTTTTTT.